This TCR beta chain was obtained from a study of shared clonotypes between healthy human individuals. For each subset, genomic DNA was distributed in equal portions over several immunoSEQ plates. Produced via immunoSEQ multiplex PCR; TCRdb's table is partial and in-frame only. The sample lists about 2.2 million clones, around 93% occurring once. V was shortened by 3 bases and J by 3 bases, with 6 bases between the two germline ends. This CDR3 has 13 amino acids. Germline CDR1 is LNHDA and CDR2 is SQIVND (reference sequence). Naive CD8 populations comprised CD45RO-negative cells positively selected for CCR7, excluding terminally differentiated effector memory CD45RA+ cells.

V usage is TRBV19 and J usage is TRBJ2-1; no reliable D call. The sequence derives from a man younger than 35 in good health. Some clones in this sample may be carry-over from other donors' samples. Input material: naive CD8+ T cells from PBMCs. The CDR3 DNA reads TGTGCCAGTAGTATCCTGGACTACAATGAGCAGTTCTTC. Protein sequence: CASSILDYNEQFF.